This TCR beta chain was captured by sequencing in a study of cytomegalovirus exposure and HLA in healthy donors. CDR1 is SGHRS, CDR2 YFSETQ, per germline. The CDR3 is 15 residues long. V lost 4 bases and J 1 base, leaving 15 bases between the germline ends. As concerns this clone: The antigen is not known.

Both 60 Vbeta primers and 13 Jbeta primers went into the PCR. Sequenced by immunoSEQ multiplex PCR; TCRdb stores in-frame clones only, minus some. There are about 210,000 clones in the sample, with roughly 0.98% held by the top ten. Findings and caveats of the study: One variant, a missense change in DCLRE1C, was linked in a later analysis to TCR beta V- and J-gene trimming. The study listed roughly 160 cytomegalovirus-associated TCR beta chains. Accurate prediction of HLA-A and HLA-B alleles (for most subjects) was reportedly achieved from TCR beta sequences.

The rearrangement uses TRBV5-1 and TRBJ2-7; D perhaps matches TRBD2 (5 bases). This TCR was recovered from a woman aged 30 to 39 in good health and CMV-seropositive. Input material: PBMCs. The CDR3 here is CASSVSGLRSYEQYF. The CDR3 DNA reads TGCGCCAGCAGCGTTTCAGGACTGCGGTCCTACGAGCAGTACTTC.